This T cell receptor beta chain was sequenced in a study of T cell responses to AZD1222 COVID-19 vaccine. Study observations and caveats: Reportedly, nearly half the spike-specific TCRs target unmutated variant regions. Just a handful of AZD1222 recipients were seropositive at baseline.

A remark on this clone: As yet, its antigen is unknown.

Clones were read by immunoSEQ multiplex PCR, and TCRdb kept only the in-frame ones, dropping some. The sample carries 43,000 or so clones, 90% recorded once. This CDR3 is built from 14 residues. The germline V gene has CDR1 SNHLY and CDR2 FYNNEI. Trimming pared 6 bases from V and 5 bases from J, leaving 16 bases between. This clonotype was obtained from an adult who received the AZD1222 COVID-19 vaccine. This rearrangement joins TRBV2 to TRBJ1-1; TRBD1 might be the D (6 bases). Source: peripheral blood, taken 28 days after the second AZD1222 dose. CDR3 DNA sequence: TGTGCCAGCAGGCAACAGGGCCAGGGGACTGAAGCTTTCTTT. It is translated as CASRQQGQGTEAFF.